This record covers a single T cell receptor (beta chain). Its matching antigen is unknown. This sample is drawn from a study of human T cells and chemical hapten exposure. Broader study findings: With alopecia, donors may have immune responses unlike healthy people's. Patch test score tracked positively with PT1 expanded TCR counts.

Unique molecular identifiers were attached to individual cDNA molecules during library preparation. TCRdb called the RACE reads again in MiXCR, with one record for every CDR3 protein. The sample lists some 400,000 distinct CDR3 sequences; approximately 5% were seen once. The time point: patch test 1, 2 weeks after DPC sensitization. Treatment specified: therapeutic diphenylcyclopropenone sensitization with weekly scalp DPC. This CDR3 is built from 15 residues. Germline loops: CDR1 LGHNA, CDR2 YSLEER. Trimming at V came to 3 bases and at J to 2 bases, leaving 3 bases not matched to a gene. The receptor's source is a woman aged 50 to 65 with alopecia areata. Some clones in this sample may be carry-over from other donors' samples. This specimen was whole blood, taken in connection with sensitization to the hapten diphenylcyclopropenone (DPC). The chain joins TRBV4-3 to TRBJ2-7; TRBD2 matches at 11 bases. For the CDR3, the DNA is TGCGCCAGCAGCCAGACTAGCGGGGTACCCTACGAGCAGTACTTC. This translates into CASSQTSGVPYEQYF.